The entry below gives a single TCR beta chain sequence along with its context. This specimen belongs to a study of T-cell memory formation after mild COVID-19. The V gene lost 4 bases and the J gene lost 7 bases, with 5 bases spanning the gap. The CDR3 totals 11 residues. Germline lookup yields CDR1 MGHDK and CDR2 SYGVNS. Barcoded TCR alpha and TCR beta cDNA libraries with UMIs came from 5'RACE using constant-segment primers. TCRdb reprocessed the 5' RACE reads with MiXCR, giving one entry per CDR3 protein. Here the sample spans a few hundred thousand distinct CDR3 sequences, roughly an eighth being singletons.

This sequence originates from a man younger than 30 who had mild COVID-19 (a few samples of this study predate the infection). Cell type and time point are not known. The sample was PBMCs or a T cell subset sorted from them (not recorded which). This chain links TRBV25-1 with TRBJ1-5; D gene uncertain. CDR3 sequence: CASSGKQPQHF. The CDR3 coding sequence is TGTGCCAGCAGTGGTAAGCAGCCCCAGCATTTT.